This entry lists 26 T cell receptor beta chains sequenced from one sample in a study of tumor-infiltrating lymphocytes in primary liver carcinoma. Alongside blood RNA obtained from unsorted whole blood, germline DNA was also extracted. Researchers generated TCR beta cDNA from roughly 500 ng of total RNA, relying on a constant-region primer. Modified slightly, ARM-PCR produced TCR beta libraries over three nested multiplex PCR rounds. A C-beta reverse primer was combined with TRBV1-TRBV30 forward primers in the first two PCR rounds, and each round had approximately 10 cycles. TCRdb reprocessed the multiplex PCR reads with MiXCR, giving one entry per CDR3 protein. The sample has approximately 210,000 distinct CDR3 sequences, less than 65% seen once. Input material: peripheral blood. These receptors all stem from a woman aged 60-75 years with primary liver carcinoma and hepatitis B virus infection.

This clonotype was observed at least ten times. The J gene is TRBJ1-2, the V gene TRBV6-6, with 8 nucleotides matching TRBD1. This CDR3 contains 14 residues. Germline-derived CDR1 and CDR2 are MNHNY and SVGAGI (reference sequence). With V trimmed by 5 bases and J by 3 bases, 5 bases remained unmatched. This CDR3 is CASSPTTGDYGYTF. The CDR3 DNA sequence: TGTGCCAGCAGTCCTACGACAGGGGACTATGGCTACACCTTC.

With respect to this clonotype: This clone may be a read error of a much larger clone one base away. The rearrangement links TRBV29-1 to TRBJ2-4, with D perhaps matching TRBD2 (6 bases). V shed 7 bases and J shed 3 bases, with 16 bases lying between them. Germline CDR1 reads SQVTM; CDR2 reads ANQGSEA. The CDR3 consists of 14 residues. CDR3 sequence reads: CSAGSGAGKNIQYF. The DNA for the CDR3 is TGCAGCGCCGGGAGTGGCGCGGGCAAAAACATTCAGTACTTC.

Concerning this clonotype itself: The junction shows a germline mismatch at one end, possibly a read error. The rearrangement links TRBV11-2 to TRBJ2-7, with 7 bases that match TRBD2. Germline V gives CDR1 SGHAT, CDR2 FQNNGV. The CDR3 has 13 amino acids. The CDR3 region is CPSGFGGGYEQYF. The CDR3 DNA sequence: TGTCCCAGCGGCTTCGGCGGGGGTTACGAGCAGTACTTC.

On this clonotype itself: At one boundary the junction diverges from the germline segment, which might be a read error. V is TRBV10-3 and J is TRBJ1-2, with unresolved D. Germline V lookup: CDR1 ENHRY, CDR2 SYGVKD. The CDR3 consists of 13 residues. Here the CDR3 reads CAISESVEGPFSF. The CDR3 DNA reads as TGTGCCATCAGTGAGTCAGTCGAAGGTCCCTTCAGCTTC.

To note about this clonotype: At one boundary the junction diverges from the germline segment, which might be a read error. This rearrangement joins TRBV12-3 or TRBV12-4 to TRBJ2-1; 12 nucleotides match TRBD2. This CDR3 is 15 amino acids long. CDR3 sequence: CGSRRLAGVWNEQFF. The CDR3 bases are TGTGGCAGCAGGCGACTAGCGGGAGTTTGGAATGAGCAGTTCTTC.

Of note for this clonotype: At one end the junction does not follow the germline gene, possibly because of a read error. The V gene is TRBV13, the J gene TRBJ2-7, with 12 bases aligning to TRBD2. The CDR3 is 16 amino acids. CDR1 PRHDT and CDR2 FYEKMQ come from the germline V gene (reference sequence). Here the CDR3 DNA reads TGTGCCAGCAGGTCGCCCCTAGCGGGAGGGCCCTACGAGCAATACTTC. Protein: CASRSPLAGGPYEQYF.

The chain couples TRBV28 to TRBJ2-5; D is possibly TRBD1 (6 bases). CDR3 length: 16 amino acids. The germline CDR1 and CDR2 sequences are MDHEN and SYDVKM. V shed 6 bases and J shed 2 bases, with 19 bases lying between them. For the CDR3, the DNA is TGTGCCAGCAGCACACCCTACTTGACAGGTCAAGAGACCCAGTACTTC. Its protein product is CASSTPYLTGQETQYF.

The chain uses TRBV28 and TRBJ2-7, with D perhaps TRBD2 (5 bases). V lost 6 bases and J lost 3, with 15 bases in between. The germline CDR1 and CDR2 sequences are MDHEN and SYDVKM. The CDR3 consists of 14 residues. The CDR3 region has the DNA TGTGCCAGCAGACCGGGAACCAGTTTCTACGAGCAGTACTTC. Its translation is CASRPGTSFYEQYF.

This clonotype has just one count. This chain joins TRBV10-3 and TRBJ2-1; 7 bases agree with TRBD1. J lost 7 bases, V lost 7 bases, and 7 bases had no gene match. Germline V CDR1 and CDR2: ENHRY, SYGVKD. The CDR3 runs to 13 residues. CDR3: CAITIRQGNEQFF. DNA of the CDR3: TGTGCCATCACTATCCGACAGGGAAATGAGCAGTTCTTC.

The rearrangement links TRBV5-4 to TRBJ2-1; D unresolved. Germline loops: CDR1 SGHNT, CDR2 YYREEE (reference sequence). Deletions cut 4 bases from V and 1 base from J, with 12 bases between. This CDR3 is built from 15 residues. CDR3 sequence reads: CASSPATGSYNEQFF. The CDR3 DNA is TGTGCCAGCAGCCCCGCGACTGGATCCTACAATGAGCAGTTCTTC.

Comments on this clonotype: Just one base apart from a much larger clone, this may be a read error. The conserved phenylalanine or tryptophan normally closing the CDR3 is absent here, so this likely arose from a read error. The chain links TRBV10-2 to TRBJ2-7, with D unclear. The germline CDR1 and CDR2 sequences are WSHSY and SAAADI. V was clipped by 6 bases and J by 9 bases, with 12 bases between them. This CDR3 has 11 amino acids. The CDR3 bases are TGCGCCAGCAGCGGCCCTACGTCGCAGTACTTA. It codes for CASSGPTSQYL.

This clonotype was counted between two and nine times. The genes are TRBV2 and TRBJ2-3; D is perhaps TRBD1 (7 bases). This CDR3 region has 11 residues. Germline V gene data show CDR1 as SNHLY and CDR2 as FYNNEI. V was trimmed by 7 bases and J by 8 bases, leaving 10 bases between them. The CDR3 DNA reads TGTGCCAGCACTCAGGGGGGTACGCAGTATTTT. Protein sequence: CASTQGGTQYF.

This clonotype was counted only a few times. A much larger clone is a single base away; this may be a read error. The conserved closing phenylalanine or tryptophan is absent in this CDR3, likely reflecting a read error. This chain uses TRBV29-1 with TRBJ1-1; D is undetermined. CDR1 and CDR2 from the germline V gene are SQVTM and ANQGSEA. CDR3 size: 14 residues. V was shortened by 4 bases and J by 1 base, with 13 bases between the two germline ends. CDR3 amino acids: CSVGRTSGNTEAFS. The DNA for the CDR3 is TGCAGCGTTGGCCGGACCTCAGGGAACACTGAAGCTTTCTCT.

For this clonotype: This clone may be a read error of a much larger clone one base away. The chain has TRBV7-8 and TRBJ2-4; the D gene is possibly TRBD1 (5 bases). The CDR3 consists of 16 residues. Germline CDR1 SGHVS, CDR2 FQNEAQ. V was trimmed by 5 bases and J by 11 bases, leaving 25 bases between them. DNA of the CDR3: TGTGCCAGCAGCCCTTTACCCCCAGGGATGAGCTACGTTCAGTACTTC. As protein: CASSPLPPGMSYVQYF.

Remarks on this clonotype: This may arise from a read error, as a much more abundant clone is one base away. The V gene is TRBV11-1, the J gene TRBJ2-7; maybe TRBD1 (6 bases). Germline V gives CDR1 SGHAT, CDR2 FQDESV (reference sequence). The CDR3 has 11 amino acids. This chain's CDR3 is CAGTGKDEQNF. The CDR3 DNA reads as TGTGCCGGCACAGGGAAGGATGAGCAGAACTTC.

For this clonotype: The junction does not match germline at one end; this may be a read error. The rearrangement uses TRBV5-6 and TRBJ2-1, with D perhaps TRBD1 (5 bases). The CDR3 consists of 13 residues. Germline CDR1 SGHDT, CDR2 YYEEEE. Here the CDR3 reads CANSSEGANEQFF. In DNA, the CDR3 is TGTGCCAACAGCTCGGAAGGGGCCAATGAGCAGTTCTTC.

To note about this clonotype: The conserved phenylalanine or tryptophan is not found at the CDR3 terminus, so this likely reflects a read error. The DNA is left out, because the CDR3 cannot be placed on it with certainty; the CDR3 is given as TCRdb lists it. The CDR3 is CASSSTGTGRNEQLL. This chain links TRBV11-2 with TRBJ2-1; the D call in the table, TRBD1, was not verified against the DNA. Germline lookup yields CDR1 SGHAT and CDR2 FQNNGV. The CDR3 totals 15 residues, both ends included.

The CDR3 loop reads CASSAEGYCYTF. The CDR3 DNA follows: TGTGCCAGCAGTGCCGAGGGATATTGCTACACCTTC. The J gene is TRBJ1-2, the V gene TRBV11-2; D gene uncertain. Germline V gene sequence: CDR1 SGHAT, CDR2 FQNNGV. The CDR3 sequence is 12 residues long. V lost 6 bases, J lost 9 bases, and 14 bases lay in between.

In regard to this clonotype: A read error is possible here, since a much larger clone lies one base away. The CDR3 end shows no conserved phenylalanine or tryptophan, and so a read error is likely. This chain's CDR3 is CASSQGSRGLYEQYL. CDR3 coding DNA: TGTGCCAGCAGCCAAGGAAGCAGGGGGCTTTACGAGCAGTACCTC. The rearrangement uses TRBV14 and TRBJ2-7; 8 bases map to TRBD1. J lost 4 bases, V lost 1 base, and 6 bases had no gene match. Germline values: CDR1 SGHDN, CDR2 FVKESK. This CDR3 spans 15 amino acids.

This clonotype was detected once. This sequence may be a read error, since a much larger clone differs from it by one base. The V call is TRBV12-3 or TRBV12-4, the J call TRBJ2-7; 14 bases fit TRBD2. The V and J ends lost 11 bases and 4 bases, in that order; junction bases with no gene match: 10. This CDR3 is 15 amino acids long. The CDR3 spells CACTKGLAGEYEQYF. The CDR3 nucleotides read TGTGCCTGCACCAAGGGACTAGCGGGAGAATACGAGCAGTACTTC.

The sample holds a few counts of this clonotype. V gene TRBV14 combines with J gene TRBJ2-7; D uncertain. This CDR3 contains 14 residues. Germline V CDR1 and CDR2: SGHDN, FVKESK. Trimming shortened V by 0 bases and J by 4 bases, and 10 bases separated the two germline ends. The CDR3 spells CASSQDLNRYEQYF. CDR3 DNA: TGTGCCAGCAGCCAAGATTTGAATAGGTACGAGCAGTACTTC.

The rearrangement links TRBV5-4 to TRBJ2-3, with 10 bases aligning to TRBD1. From germline, CDR1 is SGHNT and CDR2 YYREEE (reference sequence). This CDR3 is built from 15 residues. V gave up 2 bases and J gave up 2 bases; unmatched junction bases: 2. CDR3 sequence: CASSLDRGHTDTQYF. The CDR3 nucleotides read TGTGCCAGCAGCTTAGACAGGGGGCACACAGATACGCAGTATTTT.

About this clonotype itself: One end of the junction is discordant with germline, which a read error may explain. This chain links TRBV11-2 with TRBJ2-3; 13 bases match TRBD2. CDR3 length: 16 residues. Germline-derived CDR1 and CDR2 are SGHAT and FQNNGV. As DNA, the CDR3 is TGCGCCAGCAGCAGACGGACTAGCGGGAGACAAAATACGCAGTATTTT. Translated, it gives CASSRRTSGRQNTQYF.

To note about this clonotype: A junction end diverges from the germline sequence, so it may reflect a read error. The chain uses TRBV11-2 and TRBJ2-1; D gene ambiguous. CDR1 is SGHAT and CDR2 is FQNNGV in the germline V gene. The CDR3 has 14 residues. The CDR3 DNA follows: TGTGCCAGCTGCTTATATGGGAACCGCATTGAGCAGTTCTTC. Translation gives CASCLYGNRIEQFF.

This sequence joins TRBV7-9 and TRBJ1-1, with a tentative D call TRBD1 (5 bases). CDR3 length equals 14 residues. V was cut by 5 bases and J by 1 base, with 11 bases left in between. Germline CDR1 and CDR2: SEHNR and FQNEAQ (reference sequence). The CDR3 reads CASSLGGENTEAFF. CDR3 sequence (DNA): TGTGCCAGCAGCCTCGGGGGGGAGAACACTGAAGCTTTCTTT.

CDR3: CASSSGTSGSSGPSYEQYF. CDR3 DNA sequence: TGTGCCAGCAGCTCCGGGACTAGCGGCTCAAGCGGTCCATCCTACGAGCAGTACTTC. The J gene is TRBJ2-7, the V gene TRBV7-2; 11 bases agree with TRBD2. Germline trimming cut 4 bases from V and 1 base from J; bases unmatched to any gene: 15. Per germline, CDR1 SGHTA and CDR2 FQGNSA. The length of the CDR3 is 19 residues. Full variable domain (outside the CDR3, taken from reference TRBV7-2 and TRBJ2-7): GAGVSQSPSNKVTEKGKDVELRCDPISGHTALYWYRQSLGQGLEFLIYFQGNSAPDKSGLPSDRFSAERTGGSVSTLTIQRTQQEDSAVYLCASSSGTSGSSGPSYEQYFGPGTRLTVT.